This paragraph covers one TCR beta chain sequence. This entry comes from a study of blood T cell repertoires in COVID-19. The germline CDR1 and CDR2 sequences are SGHRS and YFSETQ. V was cut by 4 bases and J by 4 bases, with 13 bases left in between. The CDR3 contains 14 residues. Here immunoSEQ multiplex PCR was the method, and the copy in TCRdb shows in-frame clones only, minus some. The table has fewer than 110,000 clones, approximately 90% seen once. J is TRBJ2-3 and V is TRBV5-1; a weak D match, TRBD1 (6 bases). The TCR sequence derives from a man in his forties or fifties with acute or convalescent COVID-19. The specimen was peripheral blood. CDR3 loop: CASSGTGGADTQYF. CDR3 sequence (DNA): TGCGCCAGCAGCGGCACTGGGGGCGCAGATACGCAGTATTTT.